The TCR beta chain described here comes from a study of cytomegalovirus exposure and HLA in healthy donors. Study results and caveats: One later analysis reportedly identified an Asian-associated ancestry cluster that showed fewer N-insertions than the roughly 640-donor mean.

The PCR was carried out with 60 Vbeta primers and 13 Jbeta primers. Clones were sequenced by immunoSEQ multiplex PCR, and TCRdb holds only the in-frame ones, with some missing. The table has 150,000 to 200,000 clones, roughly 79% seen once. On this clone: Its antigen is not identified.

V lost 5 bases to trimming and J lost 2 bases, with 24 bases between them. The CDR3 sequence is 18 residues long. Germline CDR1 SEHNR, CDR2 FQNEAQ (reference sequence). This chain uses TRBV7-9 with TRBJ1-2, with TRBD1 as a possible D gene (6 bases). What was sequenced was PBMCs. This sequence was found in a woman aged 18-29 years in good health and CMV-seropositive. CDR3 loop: CASSPRNLGTWGNYGYTF. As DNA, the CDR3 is TGTGCCAGCAGCCCCCGTAATCTCGGGACATGGGGGAACTATGGCTACACCTTC.